Each of the 27 T cell receptor beta chains below was sequenced from the same sample in a study of cytomegalovirus exposure and HLA in healthy donors. TCRdb keeps only in-frame clones here, not all; method: immunoSEQ multiplex PCR. The sample includes some 41,000 clones, approximately 93% of them seen just once. Sequencing was done on a sample of PBMCs. The receptors were gathered from a woman aged 18 to 35 in good health and CMV-seronegative.

The rearrangement uses TRBV5-1 and TRBJ2-2, with D possibly being TRBD1 (6 bases). Germline V CDR1 and CDR2: SGHRS, YFSETQ. V lost 4 bases, J lost 6 bases, and 10 bases lay in between. The CDR3 consists of 13 residues. CDR3 nucleotides: TGCGCCAGCAGCGAACAGGGACCCGGGGAGCTGTTTTTT. Protein: CASSEQGPGELFF.

The CDR3 DNA is TGTGCCAGCAGAAAGACTAGCCCACAAGAGACCCAGTACTTC. It encodes CASRKTSPQETQYF. The V call is TRBV28, the J call TRBJ2-5, with 7 bases lining up with TRBD2. V lost 6 bases, J lost 2 bases, and 6 bases stayed unmatched. This CDR3 comprises 14 residues. CDR1 and CDR2 from the germline V gene are MDHEN and SYDVKM.

V usage is TRBV18 and J usage is TRBJ2-2; 8 bases agree with TRBD2. The CDR3 totals 18 residues. Trimming cost V 3 bases and J 0 bases; bases outside gene matches: 9. Germline CDR1 KGHSH, CDR2 LQKENI. CDR3 sequence (DNA): TGTGCCAGCTCACCGAATATGGCAGCGGGGGCGAACACCGGGGAGCTGTTTTTT. This codes for CASSPNMAAGANTGELFF. Based on the CDR3 plus reference TRBV18 and TRBJ2-2, the full variable domain is NAGVMQNPRHLVRRRGQEARLRCSPMKGHSHVYWYRQLPEEGLKFMVYLQKENIIDESGMPKERFSAEFPKEGPSILRIQQVVRGDSAAYFCASSPNMAAGANTGELFFGEGSRLTVL.

The chain carries TRBV28 and TRBJ2-2; a possible D gene is TRBD2 (6 bases). V was trimmed by 6 bases and J by 4 bases, leaving 21 bases between them. Germline CDR1 MDHEN, CDR2 SYDVKM. The CDR3 totals 17 residues. As DNA, the CDR3 is TGTGCCAGCAGCTTGCCCGATGGGCAGGAGGGCACCGGGGAGCTGTTTTTT. Amino acids: CASSLPDGQEGTGELFF. Full variable domain (outside the CDR3, taken from reference TRBV28 and TRBJ2-2): DVKVTQSSRYLVKRTGEKVFLECVQDMDHENMFWYRQDPGLGLRLIYFSYDVKMKEKGDIPEGYSVSREKKERFSLILESASTNQTSMYLCASSLPDGQEGTGELFFGEGSRLTVL.

V and J are TRBV19 and TRBJ2-5, with 11 bases matching TRBD2. V shed 3 bases, J shed 5 bases, and the junction held 5 bases outside the gene matches. The CDR3 extends over 15 amino acids. From germline, CDR1 is LNHDA and CDR2 SQIVND (reference sequence). The CDR3 here is CASSMLVAGGETQYF. The CDR3 DNA follows: TGTGCCAGTAGTATGTTGGTAGCGGGAGGGGAGACCCAGTACTTC. Combining the CDR3 with reference TRBV19 and TRBJ2-5 gives the whole variable domain DGGITQSPKYLFRKEGQNVTLSCEQNLNHDAMYWYRQDPGQGLRLIYYSQIVNDFQKGDIAEGYSVSREKKESFPLTVTSAQKNPTAFYLCASSMLVAGGETQYFGPGTRLLVL.

V is TRBV12-2 and J is TRBJ2-3; TRBD2, as called in the table, went unchecked against the DNA. TRBV12-2 represents a pseudogene. The CDR3 extends over 19 amino acids. CDR3 sequence (DNA): TGTGCAAGTCGCTTAGCCCTTCATCTAGCGGGGGTTCGCACAGATACGCAGTATTTT. Protein product: CASRLALHLAGVRTDTQYF.

Note on this clone: The DNA is omitted, as the CDR3 cannot be located on it reliably, and the CDR3 follows TCRdb's listing. The chain has TRBV5-1 and TRBJ1-2; TRBD1, as called in the table, went unchecked against the DNA. The CDR3 is 17 residues long, counting both termini. Germline assignment: CDR1 SGHRS and CDR2 YFSETQ. The CDR3 here is CASSLVGSGTGGLGDTF.

V is TRBV5-6 and J is TRBJ1-4; D is perhaps TRBD1 (5 bases). Germline CDR1 reads SGHDT; CDR2 reads YYEEEE. The CDR3 extends over 17 amino acids. Deletions cut 0 bases from V and 2 bases from J, with 14 bases between. The CDR3 sequence: CASSLVGREGTNEKLFF. CDR3 nucleotide sequence: TGTGCCAGCAGCTTGGTTGGCAGGGAGGGGACTAATGAAAAACTGTTTTTT.

The count of this clone is one. The J gene is TRBJ2-6, the V gene TRBV27, with D unresolved. Trimming left V 3 bases short and J 1 base short, with 7 bases between. The CDR3 has 15 amino acids. From germline, CDR1 is MNHEY and CDR2 SMNVEV (reference sequence). CDR3 DNA sequence: TGTGCCAGCAGTTTGGAGAGTTCTGGGGCCAACGTCCTGACTTTC. It specifies CASSLESSGANVLTF.

V usage is TRBV4-1 and J usage is TRBJ2-3; D might be TRBD2 (6 bases). CDR1 is MGHRA and CDR2 is YSYEKL in the germline V gene. The CDR3 spans 14 residues. Trimming cost V 3 bases and J 4 bases, with 11 bases left between them. The CDR3 region has the DNA TGCGCCAGCAGCCATCGGGACTTACCAGATACGCAGTATTTT. Its protein product is CASSHRDLPDTQYF.

CDR3 loop: CASSESGRYPPRNTIYF. The CDR3, as DNA: TGTGCCAGCAGTGAAAGCGGCAGATACCCTCCGAGAAACACCATATATTTT. V usage is TRBV6-1 and J usage is TRBJ1-3; D unclear. The germline V gene has CDR1 MNHNS and CDR2 SASEGT. Trimming left V 2 bases short and J 5 bases short, with 19 bases between. This CDR3 spans 17 amino acids.

The chain employs TRBV6-4 and TRBJ1-5, with D possibly being TRBD1 (6 bases). The germline V gene has CDR1 MRHNA and CDR2 SNTAGT. The CDR3 has 13 residues. V lost 8 bases, J lost 2 bases, and 10 bases lay in between. For the CDR3, the DNA is TGTGCCAGCCCCAGGGGCGGCAATCAGCCCCAGCATTTT. Protein sequence: CASPRGGNQPQHF.

The J gene is TRBJ2-1, the V gene TRBV5-3; possibly TRBD2 for D (6 bases). TRBV5-3 is an ORF; its function is uncertain. The V end lost 6 bases, the J end lost 1 base, and 23 bases lay between the germline ends. The CDR3 consists of 18 residues. The CDR3 region has the DNA TGTGCCAGAACCAGAGGGTTGGGGTCGGGGGTTTCCTACAATGAGCAGTTCTTC. It is translated as CARTRGLGSGVSYNEQFF.

The chain joins TRBV6-1 to TRBJ2-5, with 9 bases fitting TRBD1. Germline CDR1 and CDR2: MNHNS and SASEGT. CDR3 size: 13 residues. Trimming removed 6 bases from V and 1 base from J; junction bases left unmatched: 0. DNA of the CDR3: TGTGCCAGCAGGACAGGGGGCCAAGAGACCCAGTACTTC. Protein sequence: CASRTGGQETQYF.

The genes are TRBV30 and TRBJ1-5; D gene ambiguous. Germline CDR1 GTSNPN, CDR2 SVGIG (reference sequence). V was trimmed by 7 bases and J by 5 bases, leaving 15 bases between them. The CDR3 runs to 13 residues. The CDR3 reads CASSAGYDQPQHF. CDR3 bases: TGTGCCTCATCGGCGGGGTATGATCAGCCCCAGCATTTT.

CDR3 loop: CASSFMAAEGNSPLHF. CDR3 DNA sequence: TGTGCCAGCAGCTTCATGGCCGCGGAGGGCAATTCACCCCTCCACTTT. V usage is TRBV7-2 and J usage is TRBJ1-6; D is undetermined. CDR1 and CDR2 from the germline V gene are SGHTA and FQGNSA. The CDR3 is 16 residues long. V dropped 3 bases and J dropped 7 bases, with 16 bases sitting between them.

The chain uses TRBV28 and TRBJ1-1; 7 bases are shared with TRBD1. V trimming: 0 bases; J trimming: 1 base; junction bases outside the gene matches: 5. Looked up from germline, CDR1 is MDHEN and CDR2 is SYDVKM. The CDR3 runs to 16 residues. The CDR3: CASSLWEQGRNTEAFF. CDR3 sequence (DNA): TGTGCCAGCAGTTTATGGGAACAGGGGAGGAACACTGAAGCTTTCTTT.

In this sample, this clone turned up once. V gene TRBV5-4 combines with J gene TRBJ1-2, with TRBD1 identical over 11 bases. Germline V lookup: CDR1 SGHNT, CDR2 YYREEE (reference sequence). V was pared by 0 bases and J by 7 bases, with 14 bases of the junction left unmatched. The CDR3 has 18 residues. As DNA, the CDR3 is TGTGCCAGCAGCTTGGCGTTCTTGGGGACAGGGGGAGTAAGTGGCTACACCTTC. It specifies CASSLAFLGTGGVSGYTF.

The chain combines TRBV6-6 with TRBJ1-5; possibly TRBD1 for D (6 bases). V was pared by 6 bases and J by 6 bases, with 15 bases between. The CDR3 contains 14 residues. The V gene's germline CDR1 is MNHNY and CDR2 SVGAGI (reference sequence). In DNA form, the CDR3 reads TGTGCCAGCAGAACAGGGTCAGAGGCTCAGCCCCAGCATTTT. It specifies CASRTGSEAQPQHF.

This chain links TRBV7-2 with TRBJ2-3, with D unresolved. The CDR3 has 16 amino acids. Germline V gene lookup returns CDR1 SGHTA and CDR2 FQGNSA. V was trimmed by 5 bases and J by 2 bases, leaving 17 bases between them. The CDR3 DNA reads as TGTGCCAGCAGCCAAGCGTCTACCCTACTCACAGATACGCAGTATTTT. It specifies CASSQASTLLTDTQYF.

The chain uses TRBV27 and TRBJ1-5; 8 nucleotides align to TRBD1. The junction had 5 bases not matched to a gene; V was cut back by 6 bases and J by 7 bases. The CDR3 spans 13 residues. Per germline, CDR1 MNHEY and CDR2 SMNVEV (reference sequence). CDR3 amino acids: CASSPGGGQPQHF. The CDR3 nucleotides read TGTGCCAGCAGCCCAGGGGGCGGACAGCCCCAGCATTTT.

The V gene is TRBV28, the J gene TRBJ2-6, with a tentative D call TRBD1 (5 bases). V was trimmed by 6 bases and J by 0 bases, leaving 18 bases between them. This CDR3 region has 18 residues. Per germline, CDR1 MDHEN and CDR2 SYDVKM. The CDR3 DNA sequence: TGTGCCAGCAGATCATCGGGCGGACAAGTCTCTGGGGCCAACGTCCTGACTTTC. The encoded protein is CASRSSGGQVSGANVLTF. Supplemented by reference TRBV28 and TRBJ2-6, the full variable domain reads DVKVTQSSRYLVKRTGEKVFLECVQDMDHENMFWYRQDPGLGLRLIYFSYDVKMKEKGDIPEGYSVSREKKERFSLILESASTNQTSMYLCASRSSGGQVSGANVLTFGAGSRLTVL.

This clone was observed a few times. The chain couples TRBV9 to TRBJ1-1; 9 nucleotides match TRBD1. Per germline, CDR1 SGDLS and CDR2 YYNGEE. V shed 0 bases and J 7 bases; nucleotides not matched to a gene: 10. The CDR3 length is 16 residues. The CDR3 loop is CASSVDVQGAYGEAFF. The DNA for the CDR3 is TGTGCCAGCAGCGTAGACGTACAGGGGGCTTATGGTGAAGCTTTCTTT.

The chain has TRBV28 and TRBJ2-7; 12 nucleotides align to TRBD1. V was clipped by 6 bases and J by 4 bases; unmatched bases: 13. Germline V CDR1 and CDR2: MDHEN, SYDVKM. The CDR3 is made up of 17 amino acids. CDR3 sequence: CASSSPGTGGTGYEQYF. The CDR3 DNA sequence: TGTGCCAGCAGCTCCCCCGGGACAGGGGGCACCGGTTACGAGCAGTACTTC.

The gene calls are TRBV11-2 and TRBJ2-7, with 7 bases lining up with TRBD1. The J segment lost 3 bases and the V segment lost 0 bases, leaving 5 bases of the junction unmatched. Germline CDR1 and CDR2: SGHAT and FQNNGV. The CDR3 consists of 15 residues. CDR3 in DNA: TGTGCCAGCAGCTTAGAGGCGGACAGGTACTACGAGCAGTACTTC. This sequence encodes CASSLEADRYYEQYF.

This chain uses TRBV7-6 with TRBJ2-2; a possible D gene is TRBD2 (6 bases). V lost 5 bases, J lost 0 bases, and 16 bases lay in between. CDR3 size: 17 residues. Germline assignment: CDR1 SGHVS and CDR2 FNYEAQ. CDR3 in DNA: TGTGCCAGCAGCCCTCTGGCGGGGCGCGCGAACACCGGGGAGCTGTTTTTT. Its translation is CASSPLAGRANTGELFF.

This clone occurred once. The genes are TRBV15 and TRBJ2-5, with 11 bases lining up with TRBD2. V shed 5 bases, J shed 1 base, and the junction held 3 bases outside the gene matches. The CDR3 loop spans 15 amino acids. Germline-derived CDR1 and CDR2 are LNHNV and YYDKDF (reference sequence). Here the CDR3 DNA reads TGTGCCACCAGCCTAGCGGGGGGTCTCCAAGAGACCCAGTACTTC. This sequence encodes CATSLAGGLQETQYF.